In this sample, the clone carrying this T cell receptor (beta chain) turned up many times. The CDR3 contains 14 residues. V gave up 6 bases and J gave up 6 bases, with 15 bases separating them. Sample time point: newly diagnosed GD, antithyroid drugs for less than 3 months. Isolated PBMC RNA provided the starting material for the TCR library. This entry comes from a study of regulatory T cells in long-lasting Graves disease. HTBI primers from iRepertoire and Arm-PCR of CDR3 regions yielded the TCR beta libraries. Original analysis: Gene usage covered 55 to 70 TRBV and 11 to 15 TRBJ segments. Using its own MiXCR run on the multiplex PCR reads, TCRdb lists one record per CDR3 protein. In this record, the V and J calls reflect TCRdb's handling and not the investigators' own analysis. This sample carries more than 350,000 distinct CDR3 sequences, under 15% of them seen once, and the ten largest clones take 16%.

The same sample was also studied in work on T cells in Graves' hyperthyroidism and ophthalmopathy. Per that study: Orbital computed tomography and thyroid ultrasound, together with serum TRAb and thyroxine and clinical symptoms, were used for diagnoses.

The J gene is TRBJ2-1, the V gene TRBV12-3 or TRBV12-4; D is uncertain. The receptor was isolated from a woman aged 25 to 39 with Graves disease. The sequencing used peripheral blood mononuclear cells (PBMCs), collected at new diagnosis, from a patient treated with antithyroid drugs. The CDR3 spells CASREQGSRNEQFF. CDR3 sequence (DNA): TGTGCCAGCAGAGAACAAGGTTCGCGCAATGAGCAGTTCTTC.